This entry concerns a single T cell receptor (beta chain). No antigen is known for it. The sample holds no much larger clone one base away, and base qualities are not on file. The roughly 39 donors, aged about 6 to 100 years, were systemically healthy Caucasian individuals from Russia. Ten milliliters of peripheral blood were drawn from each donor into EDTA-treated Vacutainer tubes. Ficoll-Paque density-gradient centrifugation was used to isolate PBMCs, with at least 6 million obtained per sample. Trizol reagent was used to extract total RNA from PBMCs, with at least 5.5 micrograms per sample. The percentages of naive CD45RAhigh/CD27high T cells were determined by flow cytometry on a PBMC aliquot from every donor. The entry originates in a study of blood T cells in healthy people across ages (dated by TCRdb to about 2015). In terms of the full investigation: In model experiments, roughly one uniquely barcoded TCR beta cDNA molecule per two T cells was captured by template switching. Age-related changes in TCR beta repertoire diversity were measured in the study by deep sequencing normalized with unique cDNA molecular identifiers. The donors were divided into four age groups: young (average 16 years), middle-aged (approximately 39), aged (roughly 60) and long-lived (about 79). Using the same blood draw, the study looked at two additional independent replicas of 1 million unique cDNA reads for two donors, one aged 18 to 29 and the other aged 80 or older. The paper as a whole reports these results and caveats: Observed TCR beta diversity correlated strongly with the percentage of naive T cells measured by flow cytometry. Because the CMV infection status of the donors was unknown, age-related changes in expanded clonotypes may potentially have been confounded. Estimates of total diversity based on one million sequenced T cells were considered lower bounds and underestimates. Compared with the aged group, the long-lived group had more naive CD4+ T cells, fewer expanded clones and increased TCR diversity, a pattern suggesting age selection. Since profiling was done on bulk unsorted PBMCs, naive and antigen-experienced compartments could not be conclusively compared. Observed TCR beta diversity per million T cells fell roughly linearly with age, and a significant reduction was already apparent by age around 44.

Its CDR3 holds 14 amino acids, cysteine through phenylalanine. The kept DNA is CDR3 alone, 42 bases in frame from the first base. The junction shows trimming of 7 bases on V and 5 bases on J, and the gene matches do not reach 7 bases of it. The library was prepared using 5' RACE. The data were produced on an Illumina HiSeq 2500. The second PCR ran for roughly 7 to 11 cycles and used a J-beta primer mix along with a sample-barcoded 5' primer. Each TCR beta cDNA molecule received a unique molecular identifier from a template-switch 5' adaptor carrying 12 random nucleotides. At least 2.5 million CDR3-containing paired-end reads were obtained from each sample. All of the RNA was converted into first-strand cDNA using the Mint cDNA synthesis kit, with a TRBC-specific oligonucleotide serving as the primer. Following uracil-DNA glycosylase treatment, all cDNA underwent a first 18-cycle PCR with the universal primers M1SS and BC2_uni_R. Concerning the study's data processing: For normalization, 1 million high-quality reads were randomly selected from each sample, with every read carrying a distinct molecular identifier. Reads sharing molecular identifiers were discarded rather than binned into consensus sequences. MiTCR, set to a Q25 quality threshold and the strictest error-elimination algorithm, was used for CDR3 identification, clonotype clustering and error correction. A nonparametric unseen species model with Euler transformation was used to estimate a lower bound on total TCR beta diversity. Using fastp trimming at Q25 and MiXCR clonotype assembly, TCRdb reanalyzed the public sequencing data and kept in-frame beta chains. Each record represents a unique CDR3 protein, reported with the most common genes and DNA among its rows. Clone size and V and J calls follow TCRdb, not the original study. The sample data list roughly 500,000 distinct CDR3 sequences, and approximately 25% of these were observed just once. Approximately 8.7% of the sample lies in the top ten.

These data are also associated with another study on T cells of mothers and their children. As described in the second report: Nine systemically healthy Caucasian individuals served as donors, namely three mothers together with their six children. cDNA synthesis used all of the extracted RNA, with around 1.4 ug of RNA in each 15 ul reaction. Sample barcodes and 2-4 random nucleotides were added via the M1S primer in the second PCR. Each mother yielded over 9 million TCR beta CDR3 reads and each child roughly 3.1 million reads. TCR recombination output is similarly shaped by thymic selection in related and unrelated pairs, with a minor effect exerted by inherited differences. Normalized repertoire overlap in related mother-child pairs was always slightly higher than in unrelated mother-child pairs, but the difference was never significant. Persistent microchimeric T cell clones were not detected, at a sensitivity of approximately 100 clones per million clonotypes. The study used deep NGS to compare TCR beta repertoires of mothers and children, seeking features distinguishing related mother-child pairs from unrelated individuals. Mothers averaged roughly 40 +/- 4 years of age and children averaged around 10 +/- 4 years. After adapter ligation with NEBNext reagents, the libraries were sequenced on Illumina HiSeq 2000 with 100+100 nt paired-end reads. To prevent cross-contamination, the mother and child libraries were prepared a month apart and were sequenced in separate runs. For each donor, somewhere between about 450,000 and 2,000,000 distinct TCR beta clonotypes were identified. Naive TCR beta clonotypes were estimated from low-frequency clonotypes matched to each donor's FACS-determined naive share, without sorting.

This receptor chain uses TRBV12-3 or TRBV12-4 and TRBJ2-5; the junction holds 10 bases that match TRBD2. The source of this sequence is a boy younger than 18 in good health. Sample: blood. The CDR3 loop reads CASNILAGKETQYF. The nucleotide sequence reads TGTGCCAGCAATATACTAGCGGGAAAGGAGACCCAGTACTTC.